The sequence of this T cell receptor beta chain was determined in a study of T cell clonality in common variable immunodeficiency. V lost 6 bases, J lost 4 bases, and 5 bases stayed unmatched. The length of the CDR3 is 14 residues. Germline CDR1 is LNHDA and CDR2 is SQIVND (reference sequence). CVID and control samples used equivalent genomic DNA input. Sequencing used immunoSEQ multiplex PCR; TCRdb keeps in-frame clones, though not all of them. The sample contains about 66,000 clones, none of them singletons. Donors gave roughly 4.5 to 8.5 ml heparinized peripheral whole blood. This clone was counted at least ten times. The read is 3 residues too short to cover the CDR3 end, so that end is filled in from the germline J gene.

The TCR comes from a person between 18 and 75 years old in good health. The sequencing sample was made of peripheral blood mononuclear cells. The rearrangement joins TRBV19 to TRBJ2-3, with 9 bases that match TRBD1. This CDR3 reads CASSPDRGADTQYF. The sequenced CDR3 bases are TGTGCCAGTAGCCCGGACAGGGGCGCAGATACG.